This T cell receptor (beta chain) was sequenced in a study of cytomegalovirus exposure and HLA in healthy donors. Study-wide findings and caveats: Later examination showed HLA-associated TCR beta chains had greater clonal expansion than equally common others.

As for this clone: Its specificity is not known.

Germline CDR1 PRHDT, CDR2 FYEKMQ (reference sequence). The CDR3 is 14 residues long. The V end was cut by 6 bases, the J end by 2 bases, with 14 bases between. 60 Vbeta and 13 Jbeta primers were used in PCR. Clones were read by immunoSEQ multiplex PCR, and TCRdb kept only the in-frame ones, dropping some. The sample lists over 150,000 clones, around 80% occurring once. Material: PBMCs. V usage is TRBV13 and J usage is TRBJ2-7, with D possibly being TRBD2 (6 bases). This receptor was obtained from a man in his thirties or forties in good health and CMV-seropositive. The CDR3 DNA is TGTGCCAGCAGACGATCTGGCGGGACCTACGAGCAGTACTTC. Translated: CASRRSGGTYEQYF.